Presented here are 30 T cell receptor beta chains from one specimen sequenced in a study of CD8 T cells in Susac syndrome. Random hexamers served to reverse transcribe roughly 0.5 to 1 ug RNA. TCRdb re-called the immunoSEQ multiplex PCR reads through MiXCR, storing one row per CDR3 protein. Of some 130,000 distinct CDR3 sequences listed, around 94% are singletons. Sequenced material: CD4+ T cells from PBMCs. These receptors were collected from a human donor with multiple sclerosis.

The rearrangement links TRBV29-1 to TRBJ2-1; 9 nucleotides agree with TRBD2. J gave up 2 bases and V 3 bases, and 17 bases lay outside the gene matches. The CDR3 extends over 19 amino acids. The germline gives CDR1 SQVTM, CDR2 ANQGSEA. The CDR3 nucleotides read TGCAGCGTTGAGGATTCCACCACAGCCAGCGGGGGGACCTACAATGAGCAGTTCTTC. As protein: CSVEDSTTASGGTYNEQFF.

Only a few counts were recorded for this clonotype. In DNA form, the CDR3 reads TGTGCCAGCAGCTTAACCGGGACAGTCTCCTACGAGCAGTACTTC. Translating gives CASSLTGTVSYEQYF. The chain recombines TRBV7-9 with TRBJ2-7; the match to TRBD1 covers 7 bases. The V gene's germline CDR1 is SEHNR and CDR2 FQNEAQ (reference sequence). The CDR3 consists of 15 residues. With V trimmed by 2 bases and J by 0 bases, 4 bases remained unmatched.

The chain has TRBV4-2 and TRBJ1-2; a possible D gene is TRBD1 (5 bases). V was pared by 4 bases and J by 5 bases, with 17 bases between. Germline values: CDR1 LGHNA, CDR2 YNFKEQ. The CDR3 covers 15 residues. The CDR3 spells CASSLGTGGSYGYTF. CDR3 nucleotide sequence: TGTGCCAGCAGCCTAGGGACTGGGGGTTCGTATGGCTACACCTTC.

The chain carries TRBV28 and TRBJ1-4, with 9 bases matching TRBD1. Germline CDR1 MDHEN, CDR2 SYDVKM. The CDR3 runs to 16 residues. V shed 5 bases, J shed 6 bases, and the junction held 10 bases outside the gene matches. The CDR3 DNA follows: TGTGCCAGCAGTCCTCACCCGGGACAGGGATATGAAAAACTGTTTTTT. Translating gives CASSPHPGQGYEKLFF.

V and J are TRBV9 and TRBJ1-6, with 8 bases lining up with TRBD1. Germline values: CDR1 SGDLS, CDR2 YYNGEE. Germline trimming cut 4 bases from V and 6 bases from J; bases unmatched to any gene: 3. The CDR3 contains 14 residues. CDR3 loop: CASSFGQGNSPLHF. The CDR3 nucleotides read TGTGCCAGCAGCTTCGGACAGGGTAATTCACCCCTCCACTTT.

The V gene is TRBV11-1, the J gene TRBJ2-1, with 7 bases aligning to TRBD2. The germline gives CDR1 SGHAT, CDR2 FQDESV (reference sequence). Losses at the gene ends were 7 bases for V and 3 bases for J; bases not matched to a gene: 12. The CDR3 has 16 residues. This CDR3 reads CASIERGGRGYNEQFF. CDR3 bases: TGTGCCAGCATCGAAAGGGGTGGGAGGGGCTACAATGAGCAGTTCTTC.

This clonotype turned up a few times. The chain has TRBV27 and TRBJ2-5, with TRBD2 identical over 13 bases. Trimming removed 5 bases from V and 6 bases from J; junction bases left unmatched: 6. The CDR3 covers 15 residues. Germline CDR1 MNHEY, CDR2 SMNVEV (reference sequence). CDR3 amino acids: CASSPGLAGEKTQYF. As DNA, the CDR3 is TGTGCCAGCAGTCCCGGACTAGCGGGAGAGAAGACCCAGTACTTC.

The genes are TRBV2 and TRBJ1-5, with D hard to call. The CDR3 length is 13 residues. Looked up from germline, CDR1 is SNHLY and CDR2 is FYNNEI. V lost 2 bases and J 6 bases, leaving 8 bases between the germline ends. CDR3 in DNA: TGTGCCAGCAGTGAAATGGGAGTTCAGCCCCAGCATTTT. Its translation: CASSEMGVQPQHF.

V gene TRBV7-2 combines with J gene TRBJ1-1, with D maybe TRBD1 (5 bases). V was shortened by 3 bases and J by 7 bases, with 18 bases between the two germline ends. The length of the CDR3 is 15 residues. Germline V gene lookup returns CDR1 SGHTA and CDR2 FQGNSA. In nucleotides, the CDR3 is TGTGCCAGCAGCTTCCGGGGCGGGCTCACTGGTGAAGCTTTCTTT. It specifies CASSFRGGLTGEAFF. Full variable domain (rest looked up from reference TRBV7-2 and TRBJ1-1): GAGVSQSPSNKVTEKGKDVELRCDPISGHTALYWYRQSLGQGLEFLIYFQGNSAPDKSGLPSDRFSAERTGGSVSTLTIQRTQQEDSAVYLCASSFRGGLTGEAFFGQGTRLTVV.

This clonotype showed up just once. The V and J genes are TRBV9 and TRBJ1-2, with D maybe TRBD1 (6 bases). This CDR3 region has 14 residues. Trimming pared 2 bases from V and 8 bases from J, leaving 16 bases between. The germline V gene has CDR1 SGDLS and CDR2 YYNGEE. CDR3 nucleotides: TGTGCCAGCAGCGTCGGGACACCAAATAGGGGCTACACCTTC. As protein: CASSVGTPNRGYTF. The variable domain in full, completed from reference TRBV9 and TRBJ1-2, reads DSGVTQTPKHLITATGQRVTLRCSPRSGDLSVYWYQQSLDQGLQFLIQYYNGEERAKGNILERFSAQQFPDLHSELNLSSLELGDSALYFCASSVGTPNRGYTFGSGTRLTVV.

V usage is TRBV6-6 and J usage is TRBJ1-5; D gene unclear. The CDR3 is made up of 14 amino acids. Trimming stripped 2 bases from V and 5 bases from J, with 10 bases between. Germline V gene sequence: CDR1 MNHNY, CDR2 SVGAGI (reference sequence). CDR3 sequence (DNA): TGTGCCAGCAGTTACGATAGAGCTTATCAGCCCCAGCATTTT. This encodes CASSYDRAYQPQHF.

V gene TRBV7-8 combines with J gene TRBJ2-7; 10 nucleotides line up with TRBD2. V shed 4 bases, J shed 0 bases, and the junction held 3 bases outside the gene matches. Per the germline V gene, CDR1 is SGHVS and CDR2 is FQNEAQ. The CDR3 loop spans 15 amino acids. The chain's CDR3 is CASSWTSGFSYEQYF. In DNA, the CDR3 is TGTGCCAGCAGCTGGACTAGCGGATTCTCCTACGAGCAGTACTTC.

The J gene is TRBJ2-7, the V gene TRBV29-1; D might be TRBD1 (6 bases). Trimming removed 8 bases from V and 7 bases from J, with 24 bases in between. The CDR3 is made up of 14 amino acids. Germline assignment: CDR1 SQVTM and CDR2 ANQGSEA. CDR3 in amino acids: CSSLLGAGGGEQYF. The CDR3 nucleotides are TGCAGCTCTCTCCTGGGGGCCGGCGGTGGGGAGCAGTACTTC.

This clonotype was detected only once. The rearrangement links TRBV6-1 to TRBJ2-7; D perhaps matches TRBD2 (5 bases). Trimming removed 2 bases at V and 2 bases at J, with 19 bases between. This CDR3 is built from 17 residues. From germline, CDR1 is MNHNS and CDR2 SASEGT. DNA for the CDR3: TGTGCCAGCAGTGAAACGCTGAGGGTTAGCTTACCCTACGAGCAGTACTTC. Amino acid sequence: CASSETLRVSLPYEQYF.

V is TRBV29-1 and J is TRBJ1-1; D not resolved. The germline V gene encodes CDR1 SQVTM and CDR2 ANQGSEA. The CDR3 totals 13 residues. V lost 3 bases to trimming and J lost 4 bases, with 12 bases between them. The CDR3 loop reads CSVEAFLGTEAFF. In DNA form, the CDR3 reads TGCAGCGTTGAGGCTTTCCTGGGCACTGAAGCTTTCTTT.

The rearrangement joins TRBV9 to TRBJ1-6, with TRBD1 matching over 7 bases. The V segment lost 4 bases and the J segment 7 bases; nucleotides outside the gene matches: 8. The CDR3 length is 15 residues. CDR1 is SGDLS, CDR2 YYNGEE, per germline. The CDR3 sequence is CASSSNRGRNSPLHF. The CDR3, as DNA: TGTGCCAGCAGCTCAAACAGGGGACGCAATTCACCCCTCCACTTT.

This chain joins TRBV12-3 or TRBV12-4 and TRBJ1-1; D unclear. The CDR3 covers 12 residues. V was shortened by 7 bases and J by 7 bases, with 13 bases between the two germline ends. In DNA form, the CDR3 reads TGTGCCAGCATACGGGCGGCCCGTGAAGCTTTCTTT. This sequence encodes CASIRAAREAFF.

This sequence joins TRBV7-2 and TRBJ2-7; no firm D call. Per the germline V gene, CDR1 is SGHTA and CDR2 is FQGNSA. There are 9 residues in the CDR3. V lost 11 bases to trimming and J lost 4 bases, with 6 bases between them. DNA for the CDR3: TGTGCCGTCGGGTACGAGCAGTACTTC. As protein: CAVGYEQYF.

This rearrangement joins TRBV30 to TRBJ2-1, with 8 bases matching TRBD2. Germline CDR1 reads GTSNPN; CDR2 reads SVGIG (reference sequence). J was trimmed by 6 bases and V by 1 base; bases with no gene match: 5. This CDR3 region has 14 residues. The CDR3 DNA reads TGTGCCTGGAGTGGAGTAGCGGGGCCCAATGAGCAGTTCTTC. Protein product: CAWSGVAGPNEQFF. The full variable domain, in which reference TRBV30 and TRBJ2-1 provide the parts outside the CDR3, is SQTIHQWPATLVQPVGSPLSLECTVEGTSNPNLYWYRQAAGRGLQLLFYSVGIGQISSEVPQNLSASRPQDRQFILSSKKLLLSDSGFYLCAWSGVAGPNEQFFGPGTRLTVL.

The chain uses TRBV20-1 and TRBJ1-4; D ambiguous. Trimming took off 5 bases at V and 3 bases at J, with 13 bases between the two ends. The germline V gene encodes CDR1 DFQATT and CDR2 SNEGSKA (reference sequence). CDR3 length: 14 residues. The CDR3 coding sequence is TGCAGTGCTGGTAGGCTCCCGGCTAATGAAAAACTGTTTTTT. Translating it yields CSAGRLPANEKLFF.

The V and J genes are TRBV6-5 and TRBJ2-7, with 14 nucleotides matching TRBD2. Germline trimming cut 4 bases from V and 3 bases from J; bases unmatched to any gene: 11. Germline assignment: CDR1 MNHEY and CDR2 SVGAGI. The CDR3 is 18 residues long. The CDR3 protein is CASSSTTGTSGSLYEQYF. In DNA form, the CDR3 reads TGTGCCAGCAGTTCCACCACCGGGACTAGCGGGAGCCTCTACGAGCAGTACTTC.

The chain links TRBV12-3 or TRBV12-4 to TRBJ2-5, with D perhaps TRBD1 (5 bases). The V end was cut by 3 bases, the J end by 3 bases, with 11 bases between. This CDR3 has 14 residues. CDR3 residues: CASSFWGKEETQYF. CDR3 coding DNA: TGTGCCAGCAGTTTCTGGGGCAAGGAAGAGACCCAGTACTTC.

The rearrangement links TRBV27 to TRBJ2-2, with no clear D. CDR1 is MNHEY and CDR2 is SMNVEV in the germline V gene (reference sequence). Trimming shortened V by 2 bases and J by 5 bases, and 15 bases separated the two germline ends. The CDR3 has 16 amino acids. CDR3 nucleotide sequence: TGTGCCAGCAGTTTAGATAGAATGGCATTTACCGGGGAGCTGTTTTTT. Its protein is CASSLDRMAFTGELFF.

This chain joins TRBV6-2 or TRBV6-3 and TRBJ1-2; D possibly corresponds to TRBD1 (6 bases). The length of the CDR3 is 18 residues. Germline V gene data show CDR1 as MNHEY and CDR2 as SVGEGT. V lost 7 bases to trimming and J lost 6 bases, with 30 bases between them. CDR3 sequence (DNA): TGTGCCAGCATGCCGGGAAGGCAGGGAATGTATCACAGGGATGGCTACACCTTC. It encodes CASMPGRQGMYHRDGYTF.

The V call is TRBV29-1, the J call TRBJ2-5, with 14 bases aligning to TRBD2. The trim removed 6 bases at V and 0 bases at J, leaving 3 bases unmatched. The CDR3 has 15 residues. Germline V gene sequence: CDR1 SQVTM, CDR2 ANQGSEA. The CDR3 loop is CSVRGLAGDQETQYF. Written as DNA, the CDR3 is TGCAGCGTCAGGGGACTAGCGGGGGACCAAGAGACCCAGTACTTC. Based on the CDR3 plus reference TRBV29-1 and TRBJ2-5, the full variable domain is SAVISQKPSRDICQRGTSLTIQCQVDSQVTMMFWYRQQPGQSLTLIATANQGSEATYESGFVIDKFPISRPNLTFSTLTVSNMSPEDSSIYLCSVRGLAGDQETQYFGPGTRLLVL.

This sequence joins TRBV20-1 and TRBJ2-5; 12 nucleotides agree with TRBD2. The CDR3 has 14 residues. With 5 bases clipped from V and 5 bases from J, the junction kept 6 bases outside the gene matches. Per germline, CDR1 DFQATT and CDR2 SNEGSKA (reference sequence). The CDR3 DNA is TGCAGTGCTGGAGGACTAGCGGGGCCCGAGACCCAGTACTTC. Translation gives CSAGGLAGPETQYF.

The CDR3 reads CASSLVYTDTQYF. The CDR3 region has the DNA TGTGCCAGCAGCTTAGTATACACAGATACGCAGTATTTT. J is TRBJ2-3 and V is TRBV7-2; D uncertain. The CDR3 totals 13 residues. The germline V gene has CDR1 SGHTA and CDR2 FQGNSA. V lost 1 base, J lost 2 bases, and 4 bases lay in between. The variable domain in full, with the rest retrieved from reference TRBV7-2 and TRBJ2-3, is GAGVSQSPSNKVTEKGKDVELRCDPISGHTALYWYRQSLGQGLEFLIYFQGNSAPDKSGLPSDRFSAERTGGSVSTLTIQRTQQEDSAVYLCASSLVYTDTQYFGPGTRLTVL.

The chain couples TRBV29-1 to TRBJ2-7, with D tentatively TRBD1 or TRBD2 (5 bases each). The V and J ends lost 2 bases and 2 bases respectively, with 16 bases between them. Germline loops: CDR1 SQVTM, CDR2 ANQGSEA. The CDR3 consists of 15 residues. The CDR3 sequence: CSVEMRSEGPYEQYF. The CDR3 nucleotides are TGCAGCGTTGAAATGCGGAGCGAGGGGCCCTACGAGCAGTACTTC.

This sequence joins TRBV7-2 and TRBJ1-2; perhaps TRBD1 as D (5 bases). Trimming left V 7 bases short and J 3 bases short, with 18 bases between. This CDR3 has 15 amino acids. Germline lookup yields CDR1 SGHTA and CDR2 FQGNSA. In nucleotides, the CDR3 is TGTGCCAGCACCCCGCGCTGGGGCGGGCACTATGGCTACACCTTC. Protein: CASTPRWGGHYGYTF.

This rearrangement joins TRBV6-5 to TRBJ1-3; the D is unclear. Between the trimmed V and J ends, which lost 0 bases and 6 bases, there was a span of 12 bases. The CDR3 is 15 residues long. The germline V gene encodes CDR1 MNHEY and CDR2 SVGAGI. CDR3 region: CASSYSNTPPNTIYF. The CDR3, as DNA: TGTGCCAGCAGTTACTCGAATACCCCACCAAACACCATATATTTT.